The 24 T cell receptor beta chains given below trace back to one sample, sequenced in a study of T cell repertoires in cytomegalovirus infection. TCRdb re-derived calls from the reads in MiXCR, one entry per CDR3 protein. The sample shows roughly 230,000 distinct CDR3 sequences, 9% to 15% of them seen only once. The sequenced sample was PBMCs. These receptors were obtained from a human donor in good health (CMV status not recorded). Some clones in this sample may be carry-over from other donors' samples.

This clonotype was found many times. The chain carries TRBV28 and TRBJ1-2; the D is unclear. Per the germline V gene, CDR1 is MDHEN and CDR2 is SYDVKM. With 6 bases removed from V and 3 bases from J, the gap between germline ends came to 8 bases. This CDR3 comprises 12 residues. CDR3 sequence reads: CASRPSHYGYTF. As DNA, the CDR3 is TGTGCCAGCAGGCCGAGCCACTATGGCTACACCTTC.

This clonotype has a count of ten or more. The V and J genes are TRBV19 and TRBJ2-5; 9 bases map to TRBD2. CDR1 is LNHDA and CDR2 is SQIVND in the germline V gene (reference sequence). The CDR3 is 16 residues long. Losses at the gene ends were 3 bases for V and 5 bases for J; bases not matched to a gene: 10. CDR3 sequence reads: CASSILVSGSWETQYF. The DNA of the CDR3 is TGTGCCAGTAGTATCCTGGTTAGCGGGAGTTGGGAGACCCAGTACTTC.

The table lists this clonotype with many counts. J is TRBJ2-7 and V is TRBV12-3 or TRBV12-4; tentatively, D is TRBD2 (6 bases). This CDR3 comprises 13 residues. Trimming took off 5 bases at V and 3 bases at J, with 11 bases between the two ends. The CDR3 region is CASSPPGGYEQYF. In DNA, the CDR3 is TGTGCCAGCAGTCCCCCCGGGGGCTACGAGCAGTACTTC.

This chain uses TRBV7-2 with TRBJ1-3; D may be TRBD1 (5 bases). V shed 4 bases and J shed 8 bases, with 15 bases lying between them. Per the germline V gene, CDR1 is SGHTA and CDR2 is FQGNSA. There are 14 residues in the CDR3. CDR3 protein: CASSSSGSGDTIYF. The CDR3 bases are TGTGCCAGCAGCTCCTCAGGGTCCGGGGACACCATATATTTT.

This clonotype was picked up many times. The genes are TRBV7-2 and TRBJ2-3, with a tentative D call TRBD1 (5 bases). CDR1 and CDR2 from the germline V gene are SGHTA and FQGNSA. The CDR3 extends over 16 amino acids. Trimming took off 0 bases at V and 4 bases at J, with 14 bases between the two ends. CDR3 residues: CASSLARKGVPDTQYF. Here the CDR3 DNA reads TGTGCCAGCAGCTTAGCGAGGAAAGGGGTCCCAGATACGCAGTATTTT.

This clonotype was observed a handful of times. This sequence joins TRBV27 and TRBJ1-4; no firm D call. The CDR3 has 14 amino acids. Germline V gives CDR1 MNHEY, CDR2 SMNVEV (reference sequence). V shed 0 bases and J shed 4 bases, with 6 bases lying between them. The CDR3 is CASSLSTVNEKLFF. As DNA, the CDR3 is TGTGCCAGCAGTTTATCGACGGTTAATGAAAAACTGTTTTTT.

This clonotype was observed a handful of times. This chain joins TRBV28 and TRBJ1-2; no clear D gene. This CDR3 is 14 amino acids long. CDR1 is MDHEN, CDR2 SYDVKM, per germline. Trimming took off 5 bases at V and 4 bases at J, with 14 bases between the two ends. The CDR3 bases are TGTGCCAGCAGTCCCCCAGAGCTATTCTATGGCTACACCTTC. It is translated as CASSPPELFYGYTF.

This clonotype showed up many times. The rearrangement joins TRBV7-2 to TRBJ1-5; 8 bases are shared with TRBD1. This CDR3 has 15 amino acids. CDR1 and CDR2 (germline): SGHTA, FQGNSA. Trimming took 3 bases from V and 5 from J; bases not matched to a gene: 6. The CDR3 coding sequence is TGTGCCAGCAGCTTCGGACAGGGTGTAGATCAGCCCCAGCATTTT. It is translated as CASSFGQGVDQPQHF.

This clonotype showed up just a few times. This chain connects TRBV20-1 to TRBJ2-5, with D uncertain. The CDR3 is 12 amino acids. Germline loops: CDR1 DFQATT, CDR2 SNEGSKA (reference sequence). Trimming stripped 4 bases from V and 5 bases from J, with 11 bases between. DNA of the CDR3: TGCAGTGCTAAATTAAGGGTCGAGACCCAGTACTTC. Translation: CSAKLRVETQYF.

V and J are TRBV12-3 or TRBV12-4 and TRBJ2-1, with a weak D call TRBD1 (5 bases). Deletions cut 5 bases from V and 6 bases from J, with 14 bases between. This CDR3 has 14 amino acids. CDR3 amino acids: CASSPRVRANEQFF. The CDR3 nucleotides are TGTGCCAGCAGTCCAAGGGTCAGGGCCAATGAGCAGTTCTTC.

The V gene is TRBV5-1, the J gene TRBJ1-5; tentatively, D is TRBD1 (6 bases). Germline CDR1 reads SGHRS; CDR2 reads YFSETQ. V lost 2 bases and J lost 6, with 12 bases in between. The CDR3 runs 14 residues. CDR3 sequence reads: CASSFSGAGQPQHF. The CDR3 region has the DNA TGCGCCAGCAGCTTTTCGGGGGCCGGTCAGCCCCAGCATTTT.

This clonotype was detected many times. The chain carries TRBV10-3 and TRBJ1-1, with TRBD1 as a possible D gene (5 bases). This CDR3 has 13 amino acids. Germline V gene lookup returns CDR1 ENHRY and CDR2 SYGVKD. The germline V and J ends were trimmed by 6 bases and 1 base, with 9 bases remaining between them. The CDR3 DNA reads as TGTGCCATCAGGGGGCAGGGGAACACTGAAGCTTTCTTT. Translated, it gives CAIRGQGNTEAFF.

The CDR3 DNA follows: TGTGCCAGTAGTACCTCGGGAGTGGCCGGGGAGCTGTTTTTT. It yields the protein CASSTSGVAGELFF. This chain connects TRBV19 to TRBJ2-2; D might be TRBD2 (6 bases). This CDR3 has 14 residues. Looked up from germline, CDR1 is LNHDA and CDR2 is SQIVND (reference sequence). Trimming took 4 bases from V and 6 from J, leaving 12 bases between them.

This clonotype appeared many times. This rearrangement joins TRBV7-2 to TRBJ2-7; 10 positions match TRBD2. The J segment lost 6 bases and the V segment lost 5 bases, leaving 7 bases of the junction unmatched. CDR3 size: 14 residues. The V gene's germline CDR1 is SGHTA and CDR2 FQGNSA. The DNA for the CDR3 is TGTGCCAGCAGCCCGCTAGCGGGAGTAAGCGAGCAGTACTTC. Encoded protein: CASSPLAGVSEQYF. Variable domain in full (rest from reference TRBV7-2 and TRBJ2-7): GAGVSQSPSNKVTEKGKDVELRCDPISGHTALYWYRQSLGQGLEFLIYFQGNSAPDKSGLPSDRFSAERTGGSVSTLTIQRTQQEDSAVYLCASSPLAGVSEQYFGPGTRLTVT.

The rearrangement joins TRBV9 to TRBJ2-5; D is unclear. The CDR3 consists of 14 residues. Germline assignment: CDR1 SGDLS and CDR2 YYNGEE. The V end lost 0 bases, the J end lost 0 bases, and 6 bases lay between the germline ends. The CDR3 nucleotides read TGTGCCAGCAGCGTAGGGGCGGACCAAGAGACCCAGTACTTC. This gives the protein CASSVGADQETQYF. The full variable domain, in which reference TRBV9 and TRBJ2-5 provide the parts outside the CDR3, is DSGVTQTPKHLITATGQRVTLRCSPRSGDLSVYWYQQSLDQGLQFLIQYYNGEERAKGNILERFSAQQFPDLHSELNLSSLELGDSALYFCASSVGADQETQYFGPGTRLLVL.

The sample holds a few counts of this clonotype. The chain combines TRBV28 with TRBJ2-2; D might be TRBD1 (5 bases). This CDR3 has 16 amino acids. In germline, CDR1 is MDHEN, CDR2 SYDVKM. V was trimmed by 10 bases and J by 2 bases, leaving 20 bases between them. CDR3 nucleotide sequence: TGTGCCACCGAAGACAGTGCCCGAATCAACACCGGGGAGCTGTTTTTT. It encodes CATEDSARINTGELFF.

The chain carries TRBV6-2 or TRBV6-3 and TRBJ1-5; 8 positions agree with TRBD1. Germline CDR1 MNHEY, CDR2 SVGEGT. The CDR3 is made up of 15 amino acids. Trimming removed 7 bases from V and 0 bases from J; junction bases left unmatched: 5. CDR3: CASNTGGYSNQPQHF. The DNA of the CDR3 is TGTGCCAGCAATACAGGGGGTTATAGCAATCAGCCCCAGCATTTT.

This clonotype was seen repeatedly, ten times or more. The chain couples TRBV7-2 to TRBJ2-5; the match to TRBD2 covers 8 bases. J gave up 5 bases and V 1 base, and 6 bases lay outside the gene matches. This CDR3 region has 15 residues. CDR1 SGHTA and CDR2 FQGNSA come from the germline V gene. This CDR3 is CASSLDAGGFETQYF. CDR3 coding DNA: TGTGCCAGCAGCTTAGACGCGGGGGGCTTCGAGACCCAGTACTTC.

This sequence joins TRBV10-3 and TRBJ2-7, with TRBD2 identical over 11 bases. The ends lost 2 bases at V and 5 bases at J; junction bases unmatched: 8. This CDR3 has 16 amino acids. Germline CDR1 ENHRY, CDR2 SYGVKD. CDR3 coding DNA: TGTGCCATCAGTGAGACTATTAGCGGGGGGGCCAACGAGCAGTACTTC. Translated, it gives CAISETISGGANEQYF.

This clonotype was counted ten times or more. This chain uses TRBV7-2 with TRBJ1-1; possible D gene TRBD1, 6 bases. Trimming took 5 bases from V and 0 from J, leaving 13 bases between them. CDR1 SGHTA and CDR2 FQGNSA come from the germline V gene. CDR3 size: 15 residues. The CDR3 spells CASSPNTGMNTEAFF. The CDR3, as DNA: TGTGCCAGCAGCCCAAACACAGGGATGAACACTGAAGCTTTCTTT.

This clonotype was seen repeatedly, ten times or more. This chain joins TRBV6-5 and TRBJ1-1; maybe TRBD1 (5 bases). Germline assignment: CDR1 MNHEY and CDR2 SVGAGI. There are 15 residues in the CDR3. Trimming left V 6 bases short and J 6 bases short, with 20 bases between. The CDR3 here is CASRPSGDVVAEAFF. The CDR3 nucleotides are TGTGCCAGCAGGCCGTCGGGGGACGTGGTAGCTGAAGCTTTCTTT.

This clonotype was detected many times. The chain employs TRBV7-2 and TRBJ1-6; 8 positions agree with TRBD1. CDR3 length equals 15 residues. Trimming at V came to 5 bases and at J to 3 bases, leaving 3 bases not matched to a gene. Germline V lookup: CDR1 SGHTA, CDR2 FQGNSA. CDR3 residues: CASSPQGDYNSPLHF. The CDR3, as DNA: TGTGCCAGCAGCCCACAGGGGGACTATAATTCACCCCTCCACTTT.

There are many counts of this clonotype. V usage is TRBV7-2 and J usage is TRBJ1-1; D is unresolved. The germline CDR1 and CDR2 sequences are SGHTA and FQGNSA. The CDR3 is 14 amino acids. With 2 bases removed from V and 1 base from J, the gap between germline ends came to 8 bases. This CDR3 is CASSLISENTEAFF. CDR3 sequence (DNA): TGTGCCAGCAGCTTAATTTCGGAGAACACTGAAGCTTTCTTT.

In this sample, this clonotype turned up many times. J is TRBJ1-6 and V is TRBV11-2; a weak D match, TRBD1 (6 bases). Looked up from germline, CDR1 is SGHAT and CDR2 is FQNNGV. The CDR3 has 19 residues. V lost 0 bases to trimming and J lost 7 bases, with 22 bases between them. CDR3 bases: TGTGCCAGCAGCTTAGAGACCCCTCATTCGACAGGACGAAATTCACCCCTCCACTTT. Residues: CASSLETPHSTGRNSPLHF.